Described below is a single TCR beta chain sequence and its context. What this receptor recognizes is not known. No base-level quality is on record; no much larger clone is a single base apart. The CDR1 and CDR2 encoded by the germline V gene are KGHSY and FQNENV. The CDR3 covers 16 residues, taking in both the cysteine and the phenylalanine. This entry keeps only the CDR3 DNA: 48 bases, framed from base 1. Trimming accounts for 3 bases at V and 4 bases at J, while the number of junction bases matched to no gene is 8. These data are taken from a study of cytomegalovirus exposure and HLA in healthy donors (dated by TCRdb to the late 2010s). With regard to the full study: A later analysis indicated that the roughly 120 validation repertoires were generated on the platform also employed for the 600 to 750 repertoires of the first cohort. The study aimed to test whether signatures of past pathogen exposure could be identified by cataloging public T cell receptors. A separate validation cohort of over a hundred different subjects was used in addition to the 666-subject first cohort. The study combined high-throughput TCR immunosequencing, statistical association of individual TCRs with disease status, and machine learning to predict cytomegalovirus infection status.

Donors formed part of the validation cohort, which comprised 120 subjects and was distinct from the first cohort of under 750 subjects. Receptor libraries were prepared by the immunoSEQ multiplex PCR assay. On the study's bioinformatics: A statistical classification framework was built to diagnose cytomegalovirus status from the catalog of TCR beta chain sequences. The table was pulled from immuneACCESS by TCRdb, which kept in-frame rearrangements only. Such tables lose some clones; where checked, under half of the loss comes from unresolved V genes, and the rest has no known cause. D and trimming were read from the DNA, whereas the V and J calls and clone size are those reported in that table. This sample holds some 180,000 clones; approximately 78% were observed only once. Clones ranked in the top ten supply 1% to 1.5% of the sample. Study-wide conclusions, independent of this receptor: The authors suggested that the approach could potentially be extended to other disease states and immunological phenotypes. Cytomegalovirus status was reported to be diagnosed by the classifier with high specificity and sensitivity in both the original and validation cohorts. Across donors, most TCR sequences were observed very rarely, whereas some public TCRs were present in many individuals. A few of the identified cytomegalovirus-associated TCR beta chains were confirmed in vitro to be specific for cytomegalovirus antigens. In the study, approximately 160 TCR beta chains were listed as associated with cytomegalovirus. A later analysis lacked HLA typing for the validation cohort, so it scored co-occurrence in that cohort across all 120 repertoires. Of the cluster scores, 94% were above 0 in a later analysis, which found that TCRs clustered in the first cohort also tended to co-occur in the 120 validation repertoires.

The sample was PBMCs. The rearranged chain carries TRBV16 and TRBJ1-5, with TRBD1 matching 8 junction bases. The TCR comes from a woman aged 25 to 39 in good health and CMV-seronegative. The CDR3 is CASSHSGGGRNQPQHF. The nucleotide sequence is TGTGCCAGCAGCCATTCAGGGGGCGGTCGGAATCAGCCCCAGCATTTT.